The source of this T cell receptor (beta chain) is a study of graft-versus-host responses after intestinal transplantation. Study-wide context: Recipients obtained multivisceral, liver-intestinal, or isolated intestinal transplants. The whole recipient group had anti-thymocyte globulin induction followed by tacrolimus and steroids for roughly three years. Whole-study findings and limits: Among recipient marrow samples, GvH clones were found; some appeared first in ileum or blood.

There are 18 residues in the CDR3. J was trimmed by 2 bases and V by 4 bases; bases with no gene match: 9. The germline V gene has CDR1 SGHAT and CDR2 FQNNGV. To note about this clone: Its antigen is still unknown.

Here immunoSEQ multiplex PCR was the method, and the copy in TCRdb shows in-frame clones only, minus some. Of 50,000 or so clones in the sample, about 93% were seen once. This chain connects TRBV11-2 to TRBJ2-6, with 9 positions matching TRBD2. The sequence was obtained from a human patient who received an intestinal transplant, so some T cells may come from the graft donor. The input for sequencing was PBMCs, taken around 27 months after a first intestinal transplant, on the day of a second. CDR3 DNA sequence: TGTGCCAGCAGCTACGTGGGACTAGCTGGCCCTGGGGCCAACGTCCTGACTTTC. This translates into CASSYVGLAGPGANVLTF.